These 19 T cell receptor beta chains came from one sample sequenced in a study of shared clonotypes between healthy human individuals. Only in-frame clones appear in the TCRdb table, and some are missing; sequencing was by immunoSEQ multiplex PCR. The table records hundreds of thousands of clones, 95% to 96% of them present only once. Naivety among CD8 cells was defined by CD45RO negativity and positive CCR7 selection, thereby excluding terminally differentiated effector memory CD45RA+ cells. Sequencing was carried out using naive CD8+ T cells sorted from blood. These receptors all come from a woman between 25 and 40 years old in good health.

V and J are TRBV29-1 and TRBJ1-1; D is unclear. Trimming took off 6 bases at V and 2 bases at J, with 7 bases between the two ends. There are 11 residues in the CDR3. CDR1 is SQVTM and CDR2 is ANQGSEA in the germline V gene. Here the CDR3 DNA reads TGCAGCGTGAAAGTTAACACTGAAGCTTTCTTT. This gives the protein CSVKVNTEAFF.

The chain links TRBV5-1 to TRBJ2-4; D is unresolved. CDR3 length: 16 amino acids. Trimming removed 7 bases at V and 3 bases at J, with 20 bases between. Germline V gene sequence: CDR1 SGHRS, CDR2 YFSETQ. The CDR3 loop is CASCPLPGWGKNIQYF. CDR3 nucleotide sequence: TGCGCCAGCTGCCCCCTTCCCGGGTGGGGCAAAAACATTCAGTACTTC.

Only one count was recorded for this clone. The V call is TRBV7-2, the J call TRBJ2-5, with 7 nucleotides matching TRBD2. J gave up 1 base and V 7 bases, and 9 bases lay outside the gene matches. Germline-derived CDR1 and CDR2 are SGHTA and FQGNSA. CDR3 length equals 15 residues. CDR3 protein: CASNQEPGGQETQYF. The CDR3 DNA reads as TGTGCCAGCAATCAGGAGCCGGGGGGCCAAGAGACCCAGTACTTC.

The CDR3 bases are TGTGCCAGCAGTGACGGGCGGGATTCGCAGTATTTT. This encodes CASSDGRDSQYF. The chain couples TRBV6-4 to TRBJ2-3; possibly TRBD2 for D (6 bases). The CDR3 consists of 12 residues. The V gene lost 2 bases and the J gene lost 10 bases, with 10 bases spanning the gap. Germline lookup yields CDR1 MRHNA and CDR2 SNTAGT.

The chain uses TRBV28 and TRBJ2-1; TRBD2 agrees at 9 bases. The CDR3 is 16 residues long. V lost 2 bases, J lost 5 bases, and 7 bases stayed unmatched. Germline CDR1 reads MDHEN; CDR2 reads SYDVKM. The CDR3 region has the DNA TGTGCCAGCAGTTTAATGGGACTAGCTTTCCACAATGAGCAGTTCTTC. Protein product: CASSLMGLAFHNEQFF.

V gene TRBV27 combines with J gene TRBJ2-2; 9 bases are shared with TRBD1. The V segment lost 3 bases and the J segment 7 bases; nucleotides outside the gene matches: 9. CDR3 length equals 16 residues. Germline lookup yields CDR1 MNHEY and CDR2 SMNVEV (reference sequence). The CDR3 DNA is TGTGCCAGCAGTTTGTCACCCGGGACAGGGTTCGGGGAGCTGTTTTTT. Amino acids: CASSLSPGTGFGELFF.

The chain carries TRBV11-1 and TRBJ2-3, with 11 bases fitting TRBD1. The germline gives CDR1 SGHAT, CDR2 FQDESV (reference sequence). Trimming at V came to 6 bases and at J to 5 bases, leaving 7 bases not matched to a gene. This CDR3 has 15 residues. The CDR3: CASRLGTGGLDTQYF. Here the CDR3 DNA reads TGTGCCAGCAGACTCGGGACAGGGGGTTTAGATACGCAGTATTTT.

V gene TRBV28 combines with J gene TRBJ2-1, with 14 positions matching TRBD2. The CDR3 extends over 15 amino acids. V shed 6 bases and J 9 bases; nucleotides not matched to a gene: 7. CDR1 and CDR2 (germline): MDHEN, SYDVKM. CDR3 sequence: CASSRLAGGPGEQFF. Here the CDR3 DNA reads TGTGCCAGCAGCCGACTAGCGGGAGGGCCCGGTGAGCAGTTCTTC.

The chain links TRBV9 to TRBJ2-1, with TRBD2 matching 9 bases. The ends lost 4 bases at V and 8 bases at J; junction bases unmatched: 10. CDR3 length equals 15 residues. From germline, CDR1 is SGDLS and CDR2 YYNGEE. CDR3 residues: CASSPGTSIMDEQFF. As DNA, the CDR3 is TGTGCCAGCAGCCCCGGGACTAGCATTATGGATGAGCAGTTCTTC.

This chain joins TRBV14 and TRBJ1-5, with 8 bases fitting TRBD1. The CDR3 contains 14 residues. J lost 4 bases, V lost 4 bases, and 3 bases had no gene match. Germline lookup yields CDR1 SGHDN and CDR2 FVKESK. For the CDR3, the DNA is TGTGCCAGCAGCCCGACAGGGGATAATCAGCCCCAGCATTTT. This gives the protein CASSPTGDNQPQHF.

The chain links TRBV4-1 to TRBJ2-7, with TRBD2 matching over 8 bases. The J segment lost 2 bases and the V segment lost 1 base, leaving 4 bases of the junction unmatched. CDR1 and CDR2 (germline): MGHRA, YSYEKL. The CDR3 is made up of 15 amino acids. The CDR3 region is CASSQGGLGTYEQYF. In DNA, the CDR3 is TGCGCCAGCAGCCAAGGGGGACTAGGGACCTACGAGCAGTACTTC.

This chain connects TRBV28 to TRBJ1-5; tentatively, D is TRBD1 (5 bases). V lost 4 bases and J lost 9, with 10 bases in between. Germline loops: CDR1 MDHEN, CDR2 SYDVKM. This CDR3 is 12 amino acids long. CDR3 nucleotides: TGTGCCAGCAGTTCAGGGTTCGGGCCCCAGCATTTT. Translating it yields CASSSGFGPQHF. Using reference TRBV28 and TRBJ1-5 for the parts outside the CDR3, the full variable domain is DVKVTQSSRYLVKRTGEKVFLECVQDMDHENMFWYRQDPGLGLRLIYFSYDVKMKEKGDIPEGYSVSREKKERFSLILESASTNQTSMYLCASSSGFGPQHFGDGTRLSIL.

The CDR3 loop reads CASLRPIDRGQVGYGYTF. CDR3 in DNA: TGTGCCAGCTTGAGGCCCATTGACAGGGGGCAAGTAGGCTATGGCTACACCTTC. The chain combines TRBV11-2 with TRBJ1-2; 10 bases fit TRBD1. The CDR3 covers 18 residues. Germline V gene lookup returns CDR1 SGHAT and CDR2 FQNNGV. V gave up 8 bases and J gave up 4 bases; unmatched junction bases: 19. Full variable domain (missing parts from reference TRBV11-2 and TRBJ1-2): EAGVAQSPRYKIIEKRQSVAFWCNPISGHATLYWYQQILGQGPKLLIQFQNNGVVDDSQLPKDRFSAERLKGVDSTLKIQPAKLEDSAVYLCASLRPIDRGQVGYGYTFGSGTRLTVV.

CDR3 DNA sequence: TGTGCCAGCAGTTCCGGACAGGGGGCGACTGAAGCTTTCTTT. Amino acid sequence: CASSSGQGATEAFF. This chain connects TRBV28 to TRBJ1-1; 11 positions match TRBD1. The germline CDR1 and CDR2 sequences are MDHEN and SYDVKM. V shed 4 bases and J 5 bases; nucleotides not matched to a gene: 3. The length of the CDR3 is 14 residues.

This clone showed up just once. V gene TRBV14 combines with J gene TRBJ2-7; D unresolved. The CDR3 covers 13 residues. Germline V gene sequence: CDR1 SGHDN, CDR2 FVKESK. V was trimmed by 4 bases and J by 6 bases, leaving 13 bases between them. The CDR3 sequence is CASSLGSSSEQYF. The CDR3 DNA reads TGTGCCAGCAGCCTAGGGTCCTCTAGCGAGCAGTACTTC.

V and J are TRBV4-1 and TRBJ2-6, with 7 bases aligning to TRBD2. This CDR3 has 17 amino acids. V gave up 4 bases and J gave up 2 bases; unmatched junction bases: 8. Germline V CDR1 and CDR2: MGHRA, YSYEKL. CDR3 DNA sequence: TGCGCCAGCAGCCCCTGGGGGGGAATGGCTGGGGCCAACGTCCTGACTTTC. It yields the protein CASSPWGGMAGANVLTF.

The chain carries TRBV6-1 and TRBJ2-7, with D perhaps TRBD1 or TRBD2 (5 bases each). The CDR3 contains 13 residues. Germline V gene data show CDR1 as MNHNS and CDR2 as SASEGT. The V gene lost 8 bases and the J gene lost 2 bases, with 13 bases spanning the gap. CDR3 amino acids: CASGGLGTYEQYF. The CDR3 DNA reads as TGTGCCAGCGGGGGTCTTGGGACCTACGAGCAGTACTTC.

The chain recombines TRBV28 with TRBJ1-1; D not resolved. This CDR3 has 14 amino acids. The V and J ends lost 3 bases and 0 bases respectively, with 8 bases between them. The germline V gene has CDR1 MDHEN and CDR2 SYDVKM. This CDR3 reads CASSFTRMNTEAFF. The CDR3 coding sequence is TGTGCCAGCAGTTTTACCAGGATGAACACTGAAGCTTTCTTT.

The chain joins TRBV10-2 to TRBJ2-7, with D possibly being TRBD2 (5 bases). V shed 5 bases and J shed 2 bases, with 13 bases lying between them. This CDR3 region has 14 residues. The germline gives CDR1 WSHSY, CDR2 SAAADI. Here the CDR3 DNA reads TGCGCCAGCAGTAGCCTAGCAGACACCTACGAGCAGTACTTC. Its translation: CASSSLADTYEQYF.